One sample yielded the 19 T cell receptor beta chains listed below, sequenced in a study of T-cell reconstitution after alpha-beta-depleted transplantation in children. Construction of the TCRbeta library involved unique molecular identifiers. TCRdb re-called the PCR reads with MiXCR, one entry per CDR3 protein. The sample yields 190,000 or so distinct CDR3 sequences, 14% to 15% seen once. The sequencing used PBMCs from the stem cell graft donor, collected from the stem cell graft. The receptors originated from a human donor who donated a stem cell graft to a child with acute lymphoblastic leukemia.

This clonotype was seen more than once but under ten times. This chain uses TRBV29-1 with TRBJ2-3; D unclear. The CDR3 is 12 amino acids. Germline CDR1 SQVTM, CDR2 ANQGSEA. Trimming took 7 bases from V and 0 from J, leaving 8 bases between them. The CDR3 is CSAQFSTDTQYF. The CDR3, as DNA: TGCAGCGCACAATTCAGCACAGATACGCAGTATTTT.

This clonotype was counted at least ten times. This chain links TRBV6-1 with TRBJ1-1; D is unclear. Trimming left V 6 bases short and J 6 bases short, with 20 bases between. Germline CDR1 MNHNS, CDR2 SASEGT. The CDR3 has 15 amino acids. The chain's CDR3 is CASRIRRALSAEAFF. Written as DNA, the CDR3 is TGTGCCAGCAGAATTCGAAGGGCGCTTAGCGCTGAAGCTTTCTTT.

This clonotype was picked up many times. This rearrangement joins TRBV29-1 to TRBJ2-1, with TRBD1 matching 7 bases. CDR1 is SQVTM and CDR2 is ANQGSEA in the germline V gene. J lost 8 bases, V lost 2 bases, and 12 bases had no gene match. The CDR3 is 15 residues long. CDR3 in amino acids: CSVEPTQGVGDEQFF. The CDR3 coding sequence is TGCAGCGTTGAACCAACTCAGGGGGTTGGCGATGAGCAGTTCTTC.

This clonotype has more than one count but fewer than ten. The chain is built from TRBV5-1 and TRBJ2-1; TRBD2 matches at 12 bases. V shed 4 bases and J 3 bases; nucleotides not matched to a gene: 2. CDR1 is SGHRS, CDR2 YFSETQ, per germline. This CDR3 is 15 amino acids long. The CDR3 loop is CASSVLAGGYNEQFF. CDR3 nucleotides: TGCGCCAGCAGCGTACTAGCGGGAGGCTACAATGAGCAGTTCTTC.

Only a few counts were recorded for this clonotype. This rearrangement joins TRBV20-1 to TRBJ2-6; no reliable D call. V lost 0 bases, J lost 2 bases, and 11 bases lay in between. Per the germline V gene, CDR1 is DFQATT and CDR2 is SNEGSKA (reference sequence). The length of the CDR3 is 16 residues. The CDR3 coding sequence is TGCAGTGCTAGAGATCGAGCGCGGCCTGGGGCCAACGTCCTGACTTTC. Its protein product is CSARDRARPGANVLTF.

This clonotype was counted a few times. The chain couples TRBV3-1 to TRBJ1-2, with D possibly matching TRBD1 (5 bases). CDR3 length: 13 amino acids. CDR1 is LGHDT, CDR2 YNNKEL, per germline (reference sequence). The V end was cut by 1 base, the J end by 7 bases, with 10 bases between. This CDR3 reads CASSQGQFGGYTF. CDR3 DNA sequence: TGTGCCAGCAGCCAAGGACAGTTTGGTGGCTACACCTTC.

A few counts support this clonotype. Given a much more abundant clone one base away, this may be a read error. The chain is built from TRBV5-1 and TRBJ2-6, with D perhaps matching TRBD1 (6 bases). The germline V gene has CDR1 SGHRS and CDR2 YFSETQ. This CDR3 has 17 amino acids. CDR3 region: CASSARVGGSGANGLTF. The CDR3 DNA reads TGCGCCAGCAGCGCTCGAGTAGGGGGATCTGGGGCCAACGGCCTGACTTTC.

There are many counts of this clonotype. V and J are TRBV5-6 and TRBJ1-1; D not certain. The germline CDR1 and CDR2 sequences are SGHDT and YYEEEE. The CDR3 runs to 14 residues. V was shortened by 2 bases and J by 4 bases, with 12 bases between the two germline ends. The CDR3 DNA is TGTGCCAGCAGCTTCGGGCTTGGAGGCACTGAAGCTTTCTTT. The encoded protein is CASSFGLGGTEAFF.

This clonotype was seen once. V gene TRBV12-3 or TRBV12-4 combines with J gene TRBJ2-4, with D perhaps given as TRBD1 or TRBD2 (5 bases each). The ends were cut back, 5 bases at V and 6 bases at J, with 11 bases in the middle. CDR3 length equals 13 residues. In DNA form, the CDR3 reads TGTGCCAGCAGTCCCGGGACCAGAAACATTCAGTACTTC. Its translation is CASSPGTRNIQYF.

This clonotype was detected many times. The chain couples TRBV5-6 to TRBJ1-1; 7 bases agree with TRBD1. The V and J ends lost 1 base and 1 base, in that order; junction bases with no gene match: 4. CDR3 length: 15 amino acids. The germline V gene has CDR1 SGHDT and CDR2 YYEEEE. The CDR3 DNA is TGTGCCAGCAGCTTGCGGGACAGCTGGAACACTGAAGCTTTCTTT. Protein: CASSLRDSWNTEAFF. Full variable domain (outside the CDR3, taken from reference TRBV5-6 and TRBJ1-1): DAGVTQSPTHLIKTRGQQVTLRCSPKSGHDTVSWYQQALGQGPQFIFQYYEEEERQRGNFPDRFSGHQFPNYSSELNVNALLLGDSALYLCASSLRDSWNTEAFFGQGTRLTVV.

V usage is TRBV2 and J usage is TRBJ1-5; the D is unclear. The CDR3 totals 14 residues. CDR1 SNHLY and CDR2 FYNNEI come from the germline V gene. The V gene lost 2 bases and the J gene lost 6 bases, with 11 bases spanning the gap. This chain's CDR3 is CASSETPSVQPQHF. The CDR3 nucleotides read TGTGCCAGCAGTGAAACCCCCTCCGTTCAGCCCCAGCATTTT.

About this clonotype itself: This clone may be a read error of a much larger clone one base away. The chain employs TRBV20-1 and TRBJ2-5; a weak D match, TRBD2 (5 bases). CDR3 size: 15 residues. Germline CDR1 is DFQATT and CDR2 is SNEGSKA (reference sequence). The germline V and J ends were trimmed by 5 bases and 2 bases, with 18 bases remaining between them. Written as DNA, the CDR3 is TGCAGTGCTTCAAATAGCGCGAGGCGACAAGAGACCCAGTACTTC. Amino acid sequence: CSASNSARRQETQYF.

In this sample, this clonotype turned up many times. The chain joins TRBV5-4 to TRBJ2-1; no reliable D call. V was trimmed by 5 bases and J by 10 bases, leaving 16 bases between them. In germline, CDR1 is SGHNT, CDR2 YYREEE (reference sequence). The CDR3 loop spans 13 amino acids. For the CDR3, the DNA is TGTGCCAGCAGTTCCACACCGGCGCGGGAGCAGTTCTTC. This sequence encodes CASSSTPAREQFF.

The table lists this clonotype with many counts. The chain uses TRBV11-1 and TRBJ2-7, with D perhaps TRBD2 (6 bases). Germline CDR1 reads SGHAT; CDR2 reads FQDESV (reference sequence). The CDR3 totals 16 residues. The V end lost 4 bases, the J end lost 0 bases, and 16 bases lay between the germline ends. In DNA, the CDR3 is TGTGCCAGCAGCTGGGGGGACGCGGGGAGCTCCTACGAGCAGTACTTC. Its translation: CASSWGDAGSSYEQYF.

This clonotype appeared many times. The chain combines TRBV5-1 with TRBJ2-7; D might be TRBD1 or TRBD2, each matching 6 bases. The germline gives CDR1 SGHRS, CDR2 YFSETQ. The length of the CDR3 is 15 residues. Trimming removed 2 bases from V and 0 bases from J, with 12 bases in between. The CDR3: CASSLRGETSYEQYF. CDR3 in DNA: TGCGCCAGCAGCTTAAGGGGGGAGACCTCCTACGAGCAGTACTTC.

This clonotype was seen a handful of times. J is TRBJ2-7 and V is TRBV7-9; 11 nucleotides match TRBD2. Germline values: CDR1 SEHNR, CDR2 FQNEAQ (reference sequence). The CDR3 loop spans 15 amino acids. Trimming took 4 bases from V and 3 from J; bases not matched to a gene: 5. The CDR3 region has the DNA TGTGCCAGCAGCTCGAGACTAGCGGGAAGCTACGAGCAGTACTTC. Its protein is CASSSRLAGSYEQYF.

The sample holds many counts of this clonotype. DNA for the CDR3: TGCAGTGCTACAAGGGGACCAGATACGCAGTATTTT. It codes for CSATRGPDTQYF. The chain uses TRBV20-1 and TRBJ2-3; perhaps D is TRBD1 or TRBD2 (5 bases each). V was shortened by 4 bases and J by 4 bases, with 9 bases between the two germline ends. This CDR3 comprises 12 residues. Germline V lookup: CDR1 DFQATT, CDR2 SNEGSKA (reference sequence).

At least ten counts were recorded for this clonotype. V and J are TRBV11-1 and TRBJ2-2, with D possibly matching TRBD2 (6 bases). Germline CDR1 SGHAT, CDR2 FQDESV (reference sequence). This CDR3 spans 17 amino acids. Trimming left V 5 bases short and J 1 base short, with 17 bases between. The chain's CDR3 is CASSPRGRGGNTGELFF. As DNA, the CDR3 is TGTGCCAGCAGCCCCCGGGGGAGAGGAGGGAACACCGGGGAGCTGTTTTTT. The full variable domain, in which reference TRBV11-1 and TRBJ2-2 provide the parts outside the CDR3, is EAEVAQSPRYKITEKSQAVAFWCDPISGHATLYWYRQILGQGPELLVQFQDESVVDDSQLPKDRFSAERLKGVDSTLKIQPAELGDSAMYLCASSPRGRGGNTGELFFGEGSRLTVL.

CDR3 loop: CASSLADRVPEAFF. In DNA, the CDR3 is TGCGCCAGCAGCTTGGCCGACAGGGTCCCTGAAGCTTTCTTT. The chain employs TRBV5-1 and TRBJ1-1; 7 bases are a match to TRBD1. Germline lookup yields CDR1 SGHRS and CDR2 YFSETQ. The CDR3 sequence is 14 residues long. Losses at the gene ends were 0 bases for V and 6 bases for J; bases not matched to a gene: 5.